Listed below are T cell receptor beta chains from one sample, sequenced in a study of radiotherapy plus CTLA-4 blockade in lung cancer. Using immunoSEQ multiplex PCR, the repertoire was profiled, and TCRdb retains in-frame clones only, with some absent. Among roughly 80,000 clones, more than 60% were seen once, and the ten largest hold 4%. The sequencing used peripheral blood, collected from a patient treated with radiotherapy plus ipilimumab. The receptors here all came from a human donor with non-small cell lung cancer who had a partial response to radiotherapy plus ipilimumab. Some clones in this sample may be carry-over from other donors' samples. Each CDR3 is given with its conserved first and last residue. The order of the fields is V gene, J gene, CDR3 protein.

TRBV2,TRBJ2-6,CASSQGTGGVLGANVLTF
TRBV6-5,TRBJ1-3,CASSYSALSGNTIYF
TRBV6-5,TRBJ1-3,CASSSAGSGGNTIYF
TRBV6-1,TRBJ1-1,CASSDRQGTRTEAFF
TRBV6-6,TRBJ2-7,CASSHSAPYEQYF
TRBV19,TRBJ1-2,CASNGGVGYGYTF
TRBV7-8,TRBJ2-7,CASSFDRGEQYF
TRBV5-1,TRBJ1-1,CASSLGGQGNTEAFF
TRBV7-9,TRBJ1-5,CASSPTGVQPQHF
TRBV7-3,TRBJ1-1,CASSLNPTGEDTEAFF
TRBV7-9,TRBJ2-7,CASSYGTGKYEQYF
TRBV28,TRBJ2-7,CASSFSGAYEQYF
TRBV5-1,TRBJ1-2,CASSEGGQEYGYTF
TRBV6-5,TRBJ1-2,CASSGSRAGYTF
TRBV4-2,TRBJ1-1,CASSRGQGSTNTEAFF
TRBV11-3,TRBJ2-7,CASSPERVNRDEQYF
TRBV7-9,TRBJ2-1,CASSLGTPEQFF
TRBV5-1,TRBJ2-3,CASSLGLAGGSTDTQYF
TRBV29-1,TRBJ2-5,CSVPWGEETQYF
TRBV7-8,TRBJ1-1,CASSLTWTVEAFF
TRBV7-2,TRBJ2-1,CASSLRRLAGGSEQFF
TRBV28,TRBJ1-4,CASSSEPGGEKLFF
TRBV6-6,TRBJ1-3,CASSSGGSGNTIYF
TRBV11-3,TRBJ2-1,CASSLGQGYNEQFF
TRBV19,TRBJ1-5,CASSIGSYSNQPQHF
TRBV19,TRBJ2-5,CASRGRGSQETQYF
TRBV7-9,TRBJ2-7,CASSPGGHSYEQYF
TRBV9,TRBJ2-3,CASSSRPEGTQYF
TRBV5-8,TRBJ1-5,CASSLYQRQPQHF
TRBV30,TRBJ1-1,CAWSGQTNTEAFF
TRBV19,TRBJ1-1,CASSTRPGTTFEAFF
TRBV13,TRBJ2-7,CASSPRLAGHHEQYF
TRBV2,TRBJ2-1,CASSEVWSQFF
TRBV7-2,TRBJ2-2,CASSLVQTTGELFF
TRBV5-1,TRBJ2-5,CASSSGGFGETQYF
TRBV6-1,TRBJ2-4,CASSEPRLAGAKNIQYF
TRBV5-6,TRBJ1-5,CASSLEGHSQHF
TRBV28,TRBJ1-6,CASSPQDSSYNSPLHF
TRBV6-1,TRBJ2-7,CASQNGRGAVQYF
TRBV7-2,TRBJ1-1,CASSPQTGGVSEAFF
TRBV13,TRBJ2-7,CASSLSPGGSYEQYF
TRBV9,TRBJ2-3,CASSVGNSGVPDTQYF
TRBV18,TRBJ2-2,CASSRDSPDTGELFF
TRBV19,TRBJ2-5,CASSLGLAGDQETQYF